The clone carrying this TCR beta chain was detected many times. Its antigen is not identified. This sample was included in a study of identical twins. V was shortened by 5 bases and J by 1 base, with 10 bases between the two germline ends. The length of the CDR3 is 14 residues. The germline CDR1 and CDR2 sequences are SNHLY and FYNNEI. Study-wide findings and caveats: Monozygotic twins shared more out-of-frame TCR alpha than recombination models predicted.

A universal primer site came from template switching; cDNA carried unique molecular identifiers. One entry per CDR3 protein, called by TCRdb with MiXCR from the 5' RACE reads. The sample carries 310,000 or so distinct CDR3 sequences, 9.5% recorded once. The same specimen was also included in a second study, on yellow fever vaccine responses in identical twins. That publication notes: Reportedly, the T cell response mounted by twins to vaccine seemed partly convergent, partly personalized.

This clonotype originated in a woman aged 18-30 years in good health. This chain connects TRBV2 to TRBJ2-3; D not resolved. Sequences were obtained from CD8+ T cells sorted from blood. CDR3 loop: CASSSAERTDTQYF. CDR3 nucleotides: TGTGCCAGCAGTTCCGCGGAACGCACAGATACGCAGTATTTT.